Below are 13 T cell receptor beta chains sequenced from a single sample in a study of T cell repertoires in aging, cancer and after chemotherapy. TRB rearrangements spanning V, D and J were amplified using mixed TRB-A/B primers. Using its own MiXCR run on the multiplex PCR reads, TCRdb lists one record per CDR3 protein. The sample has thousands of distinct CDR3 sequences, under 25% seen once. Peripheral blood genomic DNA, not sorted cells or RNA, was the template. Source material: blood. Receptor source: a human donor in good health. The donor label of this sample is uncertain.

This clonotype is deemed medium-sized (0.01 to 0.1%). The chain employs TRBV5-6 and TRBJ2-7; D is undetermined. Trimming shortened V by 3 bases and J by 3 bases, and 7 bases separated the two germline ends. Germline values: CDR1 SGHDT, CDR2 YYEEEE. The CDR3 is 12 residues long. CDR3 sequence reads: CASSSRHYEQYF. The CDR3 DNA reads TGTGCCAGCAGCTCGCGGCACTACGAGCAGTACTTC.

By frequency in the sample, this clonotype is large. The chain has TRBV6-6 and TRBJ1-5, with 8 bases that match TRBD1. The CDR3 extends over 14 amino acids. Trimming cost V 5 bases and J 4 bases; bases outside gene matches: 4. Germline V gene lookup returns CDR1 MNHNY and CDR2 SVGAGI (reference sequence). CDR3 coding DNA: TGTGCCAGCAGTACGACAGGGGATAATCAGCCCCAGCATTTT. It specifies CASSTTGDNQPQHF.

A note on this clonotype: This may be a read error, as it is one base from a much larger clone. This sequence joins TRBV5-3 and TRBJ2-3; 7 nucleotides agree with TRBD1. TRBV5-3 counts as an open reading frame of uncertain function. V dropped 4 bases and J dropped 2; count of bases not matched to a gene: 10. This CDR3 is built from 16 residues. The CDR3 spells CARSGDRASVTDTQYF. Written as DNA, the CDR3 is TGTGCCAGAAGCGGCGACAGGGCATCCGTCACAGATACGCAGTATTTT.

The chain couples TRBV4-3 to TRBJ2-1, with 8 bases fitting TRBD2. This CDR3 is 17 amino acids long. V was clipped by 4 bases and J by 1 base; unmatched bases: 9. CDR1 LGHNA and CDR2 YSLEER come from the germline V gene. The CDR3 DNA is TGCGCCAGCAGCCCCGGGGGGGGAGAGGGTTCCTACAATGAGCAGTTCTTC. It specifies CASSPGGGEGSYNEQFF.

In its sample, this clonotype ranks as medium-sized. The genes are TRBV19 and TRBJ2-3; D possibly corresponds to TRBD1 (6 bases). Germline CDR1 LNHDA, CDR2 SQIVND (reference sequence). The CDR3 sequence is 14 residues long. V shed 9 bases and J shed 0 bases, with 13 bases lying between them. CDR3 in amino acids: CASTGTPSTDTQYF. DNA of the CDR3: TGTGCCAGCACCGGGACACCGAGCACAGATACGCAGTATTTT.

This clonotype rates as medium-sized (0.01 to 0.1%). V usage is TRBV10-3 and J usage is TRBJ2-4, with 7 bases aligning to TRBD1. CDR3 length: 15 amino acids. Looked up from germline, CDR1 is ENHRY and CDR2 is SYGVKD. V trimming: 0 bases; J trimming: 2 bases; junction bases outside the gene matches: 1. The CDR3 reads CAISESRGPKNIQYF. CDR3 nucleotide sequence: TGTGCCATCAGTGAGTCAAGGGGGCCCAAAAACATTCAGTACTTC.

The genes are TRBV15 and TRBJ2-3; 14 positions agree with TRBD2. The CDR3 is made up of 17 amino acids. After removal of 2 bases from V and 4 bases from J, the junction contained 5 bases not matched to a gene. Germline V gives CDR1 LNHNV, CDR2 YYDKDF (reference sequence). The CDR3 sequence is CATSRPGTSGGADTQYF. CDR3 nucleotides: TGTGCCACCAGCAGACCCGGGACTAGCGGGGGAGCAGATACGCAGTATTTT.

The V gene is TRBV5-3, the J gene TRBJ1-1, with 10 bases matching TRBD1. TRBV5-3 is an open reading frame whose function is uncertain. The trim removed 8 bases at V and 5 bases at J, leaving 12 bases unmatched. The CDR3 sequence is 15 residues long. Here the CDR3 reads CASSNSGTGETEAFF. The CDR3 DNA is TGTGCCAGTAGCAATTCCGGGACAGGGGAAACTGAAGCTTTCTTT.

In its sample, this clonotype ranks as medium-sized. This chain connects TRBV12-3 or TRBV12-4 to TRBJ2-4; D ambiguous. CDR3 length: 14 amino acids. Deletions cut 9 bases from V and 6 bases from J, with 18 bases between. In DNA form, the CDR3 reads TGTGCCAGTTGTCGTTCGGGCCCGGGAAACATTCAGTACTTC. Translation gives CASCRSGPGNIQYF.

By share of the sample, this clonotype is medium-sized. The chain recombines TRBV7-2 with TRBJ1-5; D not resolved. The V and J ends lost 1 base and 11 bases respectively, with 12 bases between them. The CDR3 is made up of 13 amino acids. CDR1 and CDR2 from the germline V gene are SGHTA and FQGNSA. CDR3 nucleotides: TGTGCCAGCAGCTTAGAGCCCGCCGGGACCCAGCATTTT. Protein product: CASSLEPAGTQHF.

Notes on this clonotype: It is likely a read error, because the conserved phenylalanine at the end of the CDR3 is missing. The DNA is omitted, as the CDR3 cannot be located on it reliably, and the CDR3 follows TCRdb's listing. V and J are TRBV6-1 and TRBJ2-1. Germline-derived CDR1 and CDR2 are MNHNS and SASEGT. The CDR3 numbers 8 amino acids, ends counted. The CDR3 protein is CASSKIKI.

There are a few counts of this clonotype. CDR3 in DNA: TGTGCCAGCGGGCTTCTGTCTGGAAACACCATATATTTT. This sequence encodes CASGLLSGNTIYF. The chain recombines TRBV12-3 or TRBV12-4 with TRBJ1-3; unclear D gene. Trimming took off 8 bases at V and 1 base at J, with 9 bases between the two ends. The CDR3 extends over 13 amino acids.

This clonotype has more than one count but fewer than ten. The chain joins TRBV7-9 to TRBJ1-5; 8 positions agree with TRBD1. The CDR3 totals 16 residues. Trimming cost V 5 bases and J 1 base; bases outside gene matches: 7. From germline, CDR1 is SEHNR and CDR2 FQNEAQ (reference sequence). CDR3 in amino acids: CASSLGQGQSNQPQHF. The DNA of the CDR3 is TGTGCCAGCAGCCTAGGACAGGGCCAAAGCAATCAGCCCCAGCATTTT.